The 25 T cell receptor beta chains below come from one sample, sequenced in a study of PD-1 blockade in classical Hodgkin lymphoma. The table came from immunoSEQ multiplex PCR; TCRdb's copy has only in-frame clones and leaves some out. The data hold tens of thousands of clones, with around nine tenths observed a single time. The time point was: cycle 4 day 1 (C4D1), after five to seven weeks of nivolumab. Exposure to brentuximab vedotin varied, and each patient had relapsed following autologous stem cell transplantation. Sequences were derived from peripheral blood mononuclear cells (PBMCs), sampled before the fourth cycle of nivolumab. Receptors were obtained from a human donor with classical Hodgkin lymphoma.

CDR3 sequence: CASSLTLGTEVITDTQYF. The CDR3 nucleotides read TGTGCCAGCAGTTTAACGTTGGGGACCGAGGTAATCACAGATACGCAGTATTTT. The chain combines TRBV27 with TRBJ2-3, with D tentatively TRBD1 or TRBD2 (5 bases each). CDR3 length: 18 residues. V was trimmed by 2 bases and J by 2 bases, leaving 20 bases between them. Germline lookup yields CDR1 MNHEY and CDR2 SMNVEV (reference sequence).

The chain carries TRBV9 and TRBJ2-2; the D is unclear. This CDR3 is 16 amino acids long. The ends were cut back, 2 bases at V and 3 bases at J, with 14 bases in the middle. Germline V gives CDR1 SGDLS, CDR2 YYNGEE. The CDR3 nucleotides are TGTGCCAGCAGCGTTCGGCGTGTCGTGGACACCGGGGAGCTGTTTTTT. This encodes CASSVRRVVDTGELFF.

With respect to this clone: Other DNA sequences in this sample translate to the same CDR3. The chain carries TRBV5-1 and TRBJ2-1; D is undetermined. Germline CDR1 and CDR2: SGHRS and YFSETQ. Trimming pared 1 base from V and 3 bases from J, leaving 2 bases between. This CDR3 spans 12 amino acids. The CDR3 coding sequence is TGCGCCAGCAGCTTGAACTACAATGAGCAGTTCTTC. Protein: CASSLNYNEQFF.

The rearrangement links TRBV5-1 to TRBJ2-5, with 11 bases matching TRBD2. The CDR3 covers 16 residues. CDR1 is SGHRS, CDR2 YFSETQ, per germline. Unmatched junction bases numbered 6, after V lost 3 bases and J lost 2 bases. This chain's CDR3 is CASSSLAGDPQETQYF. The CDR3, as DNA: TGCGCCAGCAGCTCACTAGCGGGGGACCCTCAAGAGACCCAGTACTTC.

The chain combines TRBV6-1 with TRBJ2-7; D may be TRBD2 (6 bases). Germline lookup yields CDR1 MNHNS and CDR2 SASEGT. The V end lost 2 bases, the J end lost 5 bases, and 19 bases lay between the germline ends. The CDR3 consists of 16 residues. The CDR3 DNA sequence: TGTGCCAGCAGTGAATACTGGTTTTTGGGGGGAGACGAGCAGTACTTC. Translation: CASSEYWFLGGDEQYF.

CDR3 residues: CAISIFEAGSNQPQHF. In DNA form, the CDR3 reads TGTGCCATCTCCATATTCGAGGCGGGTAGCAATCAGCCCCAGCATTTT. This sequence joins TRBV7-2 and TRBJ1-5; D gene unclear. The length of the CDR3 is 16 residues. CDR1 is SGHTA, CDR2 FQGNSA, per germline. The V end was cut by 10 bases, the J end by 0 bases, with 19 bases between.

This chain joins TRBV4-1 and TRBJ1-5, with TRBD1 as a possible D gene (5 bases). V was clipped by 3 bases and J by 7 bases, with 10 bases between them. The CDR3 length is 13 residues. The germline CDR1 and CDR2 sequences are MGHRA and YSYEKL. CDR3 DNA: TGCGCCAGCAGCCAGGGGGTCGGGCAGCCCCAGCATTTT. Translation: CASSQGVGQPQHF.

This clone showed up just a few times. The chain employs TRBV5-1 and TRBJ1-1, with a tentative D call TRBD1 (5 bases). This CDR3 has 14 residues. V was clipped by 4 bases and J by 2 bases, with 12 bases between them. CDR1 SGHRS and CDR2 YFSETQ come from the germline V gene. The CDR3 bases are TGCGCCAGCAGCCCCCCAGGGACCAACACTGAAGCTTTCTTT. This gives the protein CASSPPGTNTEAFF.

Remarks on this clone: In the same sample, other DNA sequences code for this CDR3. The genes are TRBV5-1 and TRBJ1-3; D uncertain. Germline V CDR1 and CDR2: SGHRS, YFSETQ. V gave up 0 bases and J gave up 1 base, with 5 bases separating them. The CDR3 covers 14 residues. The CDR3 protein is CASSLEGSGNTIYF. CDR3 sequence (DNA): TGCGCCAGCAGCTTGGAAGGGTCTGGAAACACCATATATTTT. Based on the CDR3 plus reference TRBV5-1 and TRBJ1-3, the full variable domain is KAGVTQTPRYLIKTRGQQVTLSCSPISGHRSVSWYQQTPGQGLQFLFEYFSETQRNKGNFPGRFSGRQFSNSRSEMNVSTLELGDSALYLCASSLEGSGNTIYFGEGSWLTVV.

A single count supports this clone. This chain links TRBV7-8 with TRBJ2-3, with unresolved D. V was cut by 2 bases and J by 5 bases, with 8 bases left in between. The CDR3 length is 13 residues. Germline V CDR1 and CDR2: SGHVS, FQNEAQ. The CDR3 sequence: CASSLLSRDTQYF. Written as DNA, the CDR3 is TGTGCCAGCAGCTTACTTTCGAGAGATACGCAGTATTTT. Complete variable domain (other parts from reference TRBV7-8 and TRBJ2-3): GAGVSQSPRYKVAKRGQDVALRCDPISGHVSLFWYQQALGQGPEFLTYFQNEAQLDKSGLPSDRFFAERPEGSVSTLKIQRTQQEDSAVYLCASSLLSRDTQYFGPGTRLTVL.

The chain links TRBV10-2 to TRBJ1-1, with TRBD1 identical over 8 bases. Germline V gene data show CDR1 as WSHSY and CDR2 as SAAADI. The CDR3 is 17 residues long. V shed 3 bases and J 5 bases; nucleotides not matched to a gene: 14. The CDR3: CASSEQGEIRGRTEAFF. For the CDR3, the DNA is TGCGCCAGCAGTGAACAGGGGGAGATTCGGGGGCGAACTGAAGCTTTCTTT.

V gene TRBV6-1 combines with J gene TRBJ2-1; D uncertain. The CDR3 covers 13 residues. Germline V lookup: CDR1 MNHNS, CDR2 SASEGT. Trimming cost V 4 bases and J 3 bases, with 7 bases left between them. Here the CDR3 DNA reads TGTGCCAGCAGTGCCTACAGCTACAATGAGCAGTTCTTC. Its protein is CASSAYSYNEQFF.

The CDR3 DNA reads as TGTGCCAGCAGCTCACTACAATCTACGAACGGCGGCTACGAGCAGTACTTC. Residues: CASSSLQSTNGGYEQYF. The rearrangement joins TRBV11-2 to TRBJ2-7; D unresolved. V lost 4 bases, J lost 3 bases, and 22 bases lay in between. The germline V gene encodes CDR1 SGHAT and CDR2 FQNNGV. The length of the CDR3 is 17 residues.

This chain uses TRBV4-1 with TRBJ1-2, with D unresolved. CDR1 and CDR2 (germline): MGHRA, YSYEKL. V was trimmed by 1 base and J by 1 base, leaving 19 bases between them. The CDR3 is 18 amino acids. DNA of the CDR3: TGCGCCAGCAGCCAAGTCTGGCCCCGCCGGGTGGGTAACTATGGCTACACCTTC. It translates to CASSQVWPRRVGNYGYTF.

This sequence joins TRBV28 and TRBJ1-5; D may be TRBD1 (6 bases). The CDR3 is made up of 18 amino acids. Between the trimmed V and J ends, which lost 3 bases and 1 base, there was a span of 19 bases. In germline, CDR1 is MDHEN, CDR2 SYDVKM. The DNA of the CDR3 is TGTGCCAGCAGTTTTTGGGACATGAGGCCCGGGAGCAATCAGCCCCAGCATTTT. Encoded protein: CASSFWDMRPGSNQPQHF.

The chain combines TRBV5-1 with TRBJ2-7; TRBD1 or TRBD2 may be the D gene (5 bases each). The germline V gene has CDR1 SGHRS and CDR2 YFSETQ. The CDR3 sequence is 15 residues long. Trimming took 0 bases from V and 0 from J, leaving 10 bases between them. The CDR3 nucleotides read TGCGCCAGCAGCTTGGTCGGGGCCAGCTCCTACGAGCAGTACTTC. It yields the protein CASSLVGASSYEQYF.

This clone was recorded only once. The chain is built from TRBV28 and TRBJ2-7; D ambiguous. Germline V lookup: CDR1 MDHEN, CDR2 SYDVKM. The germline V and J ends were trimmed by 5 bases and 0 bases, with 2 bases remaining between them. The CDR3 runs 11 residues. The CDR3 region is CASSRSYEQYF. The CDR3 region has the DNA TGTGCCAGCAGTCGCTCCTACGAGCAGTACTTC.

This chain's CDR3 is CASSLGSSSYEQYF. CDR3 nucleotides: TGTGCCAGCAGCTTAGGGTCAAGCTCCTACGAGCAGTACTTC. The chain is built from TRBV7-9 and TRBJ2-7; no firm D call. This CDR3 is built from 14 residues. Germline V gives CDR1 SEHNR, CDR2 FQNEAQ (reference sequence). The V gene lost 1 base and the J gene lost 0 bases, with 7 bases spanning the gap.

The rearrangement links TRBV27 to TRBJ1-1; D is undetermined. The CDR3 extends over 16 amino acids. V was shortened by 2 bases and J by 4 bases, with 17 bases between the two germline ends. In germline, CDR1 is MNHEY, CDR2 SMNVEV (reference sequence). The CDR3 is CASSLGRSFLVTEAFF. The CDR3, as DNA: TGTGCCAGCAGTTTAGGTCGGTCCTTTCTTGTCACTGAAGCTTTCTTT.

The genes are TRBV7-9 and TRBJ2-3; 7 bases agree with TRBD2. The CDR3 spans 17 residues. Trimming removed 5 bases from V and 2 bases from J; junction bases left unmatched: 13. Germline CDR1 SEHNR, CDR2 FQNEAQ (reference sequence). Written as DNA, the CDR3 is TGTGCCAGCAGCCAGTCAATGGCAGCGGGGTACACAGATACGCAGTATTTT. Residues: CASSQSMAAGYTDTQYF.

This clone came up once. V and J are TRBV7-9 and TRBJ2-5; unclear D gene. In germline, CDR1 is SEHNR, CDR2 FQNEAQ (reference sequence). V was trimmed by 7 bases and J by 5 bases, leaving 5 bases between them. The CDR3 is 10 amino acids. CDR3 DNA sequence: TGTGCCAGCACCGCGGAGACCCAGTACTTC. This encodes CASTAETQYF.

The chain links TRBV11-2 to TRBJ2-7; no definite D call. This CDR3 has 13 amino acids. V gave up 2 bases and J gave up 5 bases, with 10 bases separating them. The germline gives CDR1 SGHAT, CDR2 FQNNGV. The CDR3 spells CASSLHGPNEQYF. The CDR3 bases are TGTGCCAGCAGCTTACATGGTCCTAACGAGCAGTACTTC. Complete variable domain (other parts from reference TRBV11-2 and TRBJ2-7): EAGVAQSPRYKIIEKRQSVAFWCNPISGHATLYWYQQILGQGPKLLIQFQNNGVVDDSQLPKDRFSAERLKGVDSTLKIQPAKLEDSAVYLCASSLHGPNEQYFGPGTRLTVT.

This clone was observed a few times. The V call is TRBV5-1, the J call TRBJ1-3; TRBD1 is a possible D gene (6 bases). This CDR3 is 15 amino acids long. The V gene lost 0 bases and the J gene lost 2 bases, with 9 bases spanning the gap. Germline CDR1 SGHRS, CDR2 YFSETQ. The CDR3 spells CASSLATGTGNTIYF. In DNA form, the CDR3 reads TGCGCCAGCAGCTTGGCAACAGGGACTGGAAACACCATATATTTT.

The V gene is TRBV29-1, the J gene TRBJ2-5; a weak D match, TRBD1 (6 bases). Germline V gene lookup returns CDR1 SQVTM and CDR2 ANQGSEA. V lost 5 bases and J lost 5, with 21 bases in between. This CDR3 comprises 15 residues. The CDR3 DNA follows: TGCAGCGTTCCCAGTCCCCCACAGGGATGGGAGACCCAGTACTTC. Translated: CSVPSPPQGWETQYF.

This clone showed up just once. The chain is built from TRBV7-2 and TRBJ2-7; 12 bases are a match to TRBD2. Germline CDR1 and CDR2: SGHTA and FQGNSA. CDR3 length: 14 residues. Unmatched junction bases numbered 5, after V lost 1 base and J lost 10 bases. Here the CDR3 reads CASSLGASGGDQYF. Written as DNA, the CDR3 is TGTGCCAGCAGCTTAGGCGCTAGCGGGGGGGATCAGTACTTC.